This T cell receptor beta chain was profiled in a study of blood T cell repertoires in COVID-19. Study details: The United States, Italy and Spain provided the acute and convalescent COVID-19 samples. T cells, B-cell-depleted T cells, or PBMCs supplied cDNA or gDNA.

The V segment lost 6 bases and the J segment 8 bases; nucleotides outside the gene matches: 7. Germline V gene sequence: CDR1 SEHNR, CDR2 FQNEAQ (reference sequence). The CDR3 is 13 amino acids. Authors' processing steps: Quantification of nucleated cells was approximated via reference gene primer amplification. Profiling relied on immunoSEQ multiplex PCR, and the TCRdb table lists in-frame clones only, not all of them. The D gene and trimming were derived from the DNA, and the V and J assignments and clone size from that table. The sample holds some 310,000 clones, around 87% seen once. This chain uses TRBV7-9 with TRBJ2-1, with 7 bases identical to TRBD2. This sequence originates from a man in his fifties with active or convalescent COVID-19. Specimen: peripheral blood. DNA for the CDR3: TGTGCCAGCAGGGAGACTAGCAGAGATGAGCAGTTCTTC. Protein product: CASRETSRDEQFF.